This T cell receptor (beta chain) was recorded in a study of neurological immune-mediated disorders. Serving as healthy controls were blood bank volunteers based in Maryland, USA. For the unsorted libraries, 2 million PBMCs stored at -80 C served as input. Germline V lookup: CDR1 LGHDT, CDR2 YNNKEL (reference sequence). Trimming shortened V by 4 bases and J by 8 bases, and 14 bases separated the two germline ends. The CDR3 contains 14 residues. This clonotype occurred many times. 5'RACE employing 10-nucleotide random UMIs yielded the cDNA. A single record per CDR3 protein comes from TCRdb applying MiXCR to the 5' RACE reads. The sample records 40,000 to 45,000 distinct CDR3 sequences, about 12% being singletons.

This receptor was identified in a female donor in good health. Material: PBMCs. V is TRBV3-1 and J is TRBJ1-4, with D tentatively TRBD1 (6 bases). CDR3 sequence reads: CASSRHTGGEKLFF. In DNA form, the CDR3 reads TGTGCCAGCAGCCGCCATACGGGGGGCGAAAAACTGTTTTTT.